The 18 T cell receptor beta chains below come from one sample, sequenced in a study of CD8+ T cells in alopecia areata. cDNA reverse transcribed from extracted RNA served as the sequencing template. This table comes from immunoSEQ multiplex PCR, and its TCRdb copy is limited to in-frame clones, with some not included. The sample has some 100,000 clones, under 40% seen once. What was sequenced was CD4+ T cells sorted from blood. All receptors derive from a human donor with alopecia areata.

The CDR3 nucleotides read TGCGCCAGCAGCTTGGCTGTTAGCGGGACAAATGAGCAGTTCTTC. It codes for CASSLAVSGTNEQFF. The chain links TRBV5-1 to TRBJ2-1; TRBD2 aligns across 8 bases. The trim removed 0 bases at V and 7 bases at J, leaving 6 bases unmatched. The CDR3 runs 15 residues. Germline loops: CDR1 SGHRS, CDR2 YFSETQ. Together with reference TRBV5-1 and TRBJ2-1, the CDR3 gives the full variable domain: KAGVTQTPRYLIKTRGQQVTLSCSPISGHRSVSWYQQTPGQGLQFLFEYFSETQRNKGNFPGRFSGRQFSNSRSEMNVSTLELGDSALYLCASSLAVSGTNEQFFGPGTRLTVL.

This clone was seen more than once but under ten times. The V gene is TRBV21-1, the J gene TRBJ2-3; TRBD1, the D gene given by the table, was not confirmed from the DNA. TRBV21-1 is tagged as a pseudogene. This CDR3 region has 15 residues. This CDR3 reads CASSSGQDSTDTQYF. CDR3 bases: TGTGCCAGCAGCAGCGGACAGGATAGCACAGATACGCAGTATTTT.

A few counts support this clone. V usage is TRBV30 and J usage is TRBJ1-3, with D uncertain. The ends were cut back, 4 bases at V and 3 bases at J, with 7 bases in the middle. The CDR3 length is 12 residues. Germline CDR1 and CDR2: GTSNPN and SVGIG (reference sequence). CDR3 nucleotide sequence: TGTGCCTGGATTAACCATGGAAACACCATATATTTT. This encodes CAWINHGNTIYF. Variable domain in full (rest from reference TRBV30 and TRBJ1-3): SQTIHQWPATLVQPVGSPLSLECTVEGTSNPNLYWYRQAAGRGLQLLFYSVGIGQISSEVPQNLSASRPQDRQFILSSKKLLLSDSGFYLCAWINHGNTIYFGEGSWLTVV.

The J gene is TRBJ2-5, the V gene TRBV29-1, with a weak D call TRBD2 (6 bases). The germline V gene has CDR1 SQVTM and CDR2 ANQGSEA. This CDR3 comprises 14 residues. V gave up 4 bases and J gave up 2 bases, with 14 bases separating them. CDR3 bases: TGCAGCGTTGTGGAGGGGCTGAGGCAAGAGACCCAGTACTTC. Translated: CSVVEGLRQETQYF.

The gene calls are TRBV5-4 and TRBJ2-3; 12 nucleotides match TRBD2. The germline V gene encodes CDR1 SGHNT and CDR2 YYREEE (reference sequence). V dropped 7 bases and J dropped 1; count of bases not matched to a gene: 4. This CDR3 is 15 amino acids long. The CDR3 sequence: CASRLAGVRTDTQYF. CDR3 coding DNA: TGTGCCAGCCGACTAGCGGGGGTCCGCACAGATACGCAGTATTTT.

This chain uses TRBV29-1 with TRBJ1-5, with a possible D match to TRBD1 (6 bases). The CDR3 contains 13 residues. Trimming stripped 6 bases from V and 0 bases from J, with 9 bases between. Germline CDR1 is SQVTM and CDR2 is ANQGSEA. CDR3 residues: CSVLQGSNQPQHF. The CDR3 DNA is TGCAGCGTCTTACAGGGTAGCAATCAGCCCCAGCATTTT.

V gene TRBV5-1 combines with J gene TRBJ2-1, with D unclear. CDR1 is SGHRS, CDR2 YFSETQ, per germline. This CDR3 is 14 amino acids long. V was trimmed by 4 bases and J by 0 bases, leaving 8 bases between them. The CDR3 loop is CASSQASSYNEQFF. The CDR3 DNA follows: TGCGCCAGCAGCCAAGCTAGCTCCTACAATGAGCAGTTCTTC. The whole variable domain, filled in from reference TRBV5-1 and TRBJ2-1, reads KAGVTQTPRYLIKTRGQQVTLSCSPISGHRSVSWYQQTPGQGLQFLFEYFSETQRNKGNFPGRFSGRQFSNSRSEMNVSTLELGDSALYLCASSQASSYNEQFFGPGTRLTVL.

This chain joins TRBV7-9 and TRBJ2-7; 8 bases agree with TRBD2. The V gene's germline CDR1 is SEHNR and CDR2 FQNEAQ (reference sequence). The CDR3 is 13 residues long. V was clipped by 2 bases and J by 5 bases; unmatched bases: 2. The CDR3 protein is CASSLSGGDEQYF. CDR3 coding DNA: TGTGCCAGCAGCTTATCCGGGGGGGACGAGCAGTACTTC.

The rearrangement joins TRBV29-1 to TRBJ2-5; no firm D call. The DNA end lines up better with TRBJ2-7; the J call may be wrong. The germline V gene encodes CDR1 SQVTM and CDR2 ANQGSEA. CDR3 length: 10 residues. This CDR3 reads CSPRLGEQYF. The CDR3 DNA reads as TGCAGCCCACGTTTGGGCGAGCAGTACTTC.

This clone appeared a few times. The V call is TRBV28, the J call TRBJ1-5; TRBD1 matches 9 bases. V lost 7 bases, J lost 1 base, and 8 bases stayed unmatched. This CDR3 spans 16 amino acids. The V gene's germline CDR1 is MDHEN and CDR2 SYDVKM. CDR3 amino acids: CASIPTGTGSNQPQHF. The CDR3 bases are TGTGCCAGCATCCCGACCGGGACAGGGAGCAATCAGCCCCAGCATTTT.

V and J are TRBV30 and TRBJ2-7; possible D gene TRBD1, 5 bases. V lost 2 bases, J lost 3 bases, and 14 bases lay in between. Germline CDR1 and CDR2: GTSNPN and SVGIG (reference sequence). This CDR3 has 14 residues. The CDR3 region has the DNA TGTGCCTGGAGTCGGCCCCCAGGGATCTACGAGCAGTACTTC. It translates to CAWSRPPGIYEQYF.

The sample holds one count of this clone. This rearrangement joins TRBV15 to TRBJ2-3; D perhaps matches TRBD2 (6 bases). The CDR3 is made up of 15 amino acids. Trimming pared 0 bases from V and 5 bases from J, leaving 12 bases between. From germline, CDR1 is LNHNV and CDR2 YYDKDF (reference sequence). This chain's CDR3 is CATSRDGAGRDTQYF. DNA for the CDR3: TGTGCCACCAGCAGAGATGGCGCGGGGAGAGATACGCAGTATTTT.

This chain joins TRBV28 and TRBJ2-7; no clear D gene. With 3 bases removed from V and 3 bases from J, the gap between germline ends came to 15 bases. The CDR3 length is 15 residues. CDR1 and CDR2 from the germline V gene are MDHEN and SYDVKM. For the CDR3, the DNA is TGTGCCAGCAGTTTCACCCTCCTTCGAAGCTACGAGCAGTACTTC. Translated, it gives CASSFTLLRSYEQYF.

The chain recombines TRBV4-1 with TRBJ2-5; D is perhaps TRBD1 (5 bases). The V end was cut by 1 base, the J end by 4 bases, with 10 bases between. CDR3 length equals 14 residues. Germline loops: CDR1 MGHRA, CDR2 YSYEKL. The CDR3 nucleotides read TGCGCCAGCAGCCAAGGCCAGGGTCCAGAGACCCAGTACTTC. Its translation is CASSQGQGPETQYF.

The rearrangement joins TRBV4-1 to TRBJ2-7; 11 positions agree with TRBD2. CDR1 is MGHRA, CDR2 YSYEKL, per germline. The CDR3 consists of 14 residues. After removal of 6 bases from V and 6 bases from J, the junction contained 7 bases not matched to a gene. CDR3 loop: CASRVAGGSAEQYF. CDR3 nucleotides: TGCGCCAGCAGGGTAGCGGGAGGGTCCGCCGAGCAGTACTTC.

The chain recombines TRBV30 with TRBJ2-3; no clear D. The V end was cut by 2 bases, the J end by 6 bases, with 9 bases between. Germline V CDR1 and CDR2: GTSNPN, SVGIG (reference sequence). The CDR3 has 12 residues. DNA of the CDR3: TGTGCCTGGAGTCGTTCGGCGGATACGCAGTATTTT. This sequence encodes CAWSRSADTQYF.

The chain links TRBV7-2 to TRBJ2-7; D is perhaps TRBD1 (5 bases). V lost 5 bases, J lost 3 bases, and 14 bases lay in between. The CDR3 extends over 14 amino acids. Germline loops: CDR1 SGHTA, CDR2 FQGNSA. In nucleotides, the CDR3 is TGTGCCAGCAGCACCCTCCAGGGTATCTACGAGCAGTACTTC. It yields the protein CASSTLQGIYEQYF.

V gene TRBV5-4 combines with J gene TRBJ2-5, with TRBD2 identical over 9 bases. The CDR3 is 15 residues long. Losses at the gene ends were 4 bases for V and 1 base for J; bases not matched to a gene: 5. CDR1 and CDR2 (germline): SGHNT, YYREEE (reference sequence). The CDR3 reads CASSLTSGVQETQYF. The CDR3 bases are TGTGCCAGCAGCCTGACTAGCGGAGTCCAAGAGACCCAGTACTTC.